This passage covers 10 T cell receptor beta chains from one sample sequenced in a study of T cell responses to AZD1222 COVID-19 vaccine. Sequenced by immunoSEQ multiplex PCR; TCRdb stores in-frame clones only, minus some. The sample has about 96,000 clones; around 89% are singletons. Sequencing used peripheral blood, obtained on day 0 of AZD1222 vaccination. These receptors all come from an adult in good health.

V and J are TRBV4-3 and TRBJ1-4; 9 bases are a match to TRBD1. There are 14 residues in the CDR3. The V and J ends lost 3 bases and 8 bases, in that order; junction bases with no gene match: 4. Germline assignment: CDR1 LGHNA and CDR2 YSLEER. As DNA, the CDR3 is TGCGCCAGCAGCCAGGGGACAGGGCGAGAAAAACTGTTTTTT. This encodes CASSQGTGREKLFF.

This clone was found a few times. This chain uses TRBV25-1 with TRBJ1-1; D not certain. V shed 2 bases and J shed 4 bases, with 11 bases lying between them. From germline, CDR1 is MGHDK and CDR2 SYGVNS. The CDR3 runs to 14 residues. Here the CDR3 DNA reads TGTGCCAGCAGTGAAGGGGAGATGAGCACTGAAGCTTTCTTT. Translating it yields CASSEGEMSTEAFF.

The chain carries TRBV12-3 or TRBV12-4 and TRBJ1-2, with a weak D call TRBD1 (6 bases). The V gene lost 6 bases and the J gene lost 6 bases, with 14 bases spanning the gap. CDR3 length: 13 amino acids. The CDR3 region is CASSPDSLNGYTF. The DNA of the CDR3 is TGTGCCAGCAGCCCGGACAGCCTGAATGGCTACACCTTC.

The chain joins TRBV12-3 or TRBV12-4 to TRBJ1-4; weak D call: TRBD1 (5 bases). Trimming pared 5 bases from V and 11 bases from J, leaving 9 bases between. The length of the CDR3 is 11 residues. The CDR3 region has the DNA TGTGCCAGCAGTCTGACAGTGAAACTGTTTTTT. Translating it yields CASSLTVKLFF.

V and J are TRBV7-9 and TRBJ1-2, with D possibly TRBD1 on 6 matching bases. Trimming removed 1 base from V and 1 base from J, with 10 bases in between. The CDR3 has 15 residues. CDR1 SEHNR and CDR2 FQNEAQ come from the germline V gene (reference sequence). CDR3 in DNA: TGTGCCAGCAGCTTAGTGGGGGGCAGTAACTATGGCTACACCTTC. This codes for CASSLVGGSNYGYTF.

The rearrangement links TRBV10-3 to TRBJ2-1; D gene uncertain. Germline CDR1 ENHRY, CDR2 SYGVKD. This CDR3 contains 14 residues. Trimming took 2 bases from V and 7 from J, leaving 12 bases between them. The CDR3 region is CAISEVKFLNEQFF. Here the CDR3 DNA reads TGTGCCATCAGTGAGGTAAAGTTCCTGAATGAGCAGTTCTTC.

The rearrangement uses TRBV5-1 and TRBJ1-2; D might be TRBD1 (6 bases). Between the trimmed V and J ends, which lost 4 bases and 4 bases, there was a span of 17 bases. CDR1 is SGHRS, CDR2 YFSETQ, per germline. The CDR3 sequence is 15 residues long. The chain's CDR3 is CASSDSGRGSYGYTF. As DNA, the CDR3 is TGCGCCAGCAGCGACTCGGGTAGGGGGAGCTATGGCTACACCTTC. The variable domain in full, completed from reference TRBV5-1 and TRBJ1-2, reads KAGVTQTPRYLIKTRGQQVTLSCSPISGHRSVSWYQQTPGQGLQFLFEYFSETQRNKGNFPGRFSGRQFSNSRSEMNVSTLELGDSALYLCASSDSGRGSYGYTFGSGTRLTVV.

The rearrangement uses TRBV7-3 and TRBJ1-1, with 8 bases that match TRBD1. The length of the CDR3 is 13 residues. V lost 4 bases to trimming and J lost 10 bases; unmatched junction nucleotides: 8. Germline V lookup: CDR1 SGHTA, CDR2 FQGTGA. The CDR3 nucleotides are TGTGCCAGCAGCTCCGGACAGGGTTTGGGAGCTTTCTTT. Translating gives CASSSGQGLGAFF.

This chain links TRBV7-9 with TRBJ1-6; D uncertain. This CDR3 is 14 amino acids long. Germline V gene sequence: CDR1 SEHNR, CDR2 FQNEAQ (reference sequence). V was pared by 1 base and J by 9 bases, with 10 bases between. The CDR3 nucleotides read TGTGCCAGCAGCTTAGTCGAGGCCATTTCACCCCTCCACTTT. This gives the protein CASSLVEAISPLHF.

This CDR3 is CASRKEGAEEKLFF. CDR3 nucleotide sequence: TGTGCCAGCAGGAAGGAGGGGGCGGAGGAAAAACTGTTTTTT. The chain carries TRBV5-5 and TRBJ1-4; 7 nucleotides match TRBD1. Per germline, CDR1 SGHKS and CDR2 YYEKEE (reference sequence). This CDR3 spans 14 amino acids. Germline trimming cut 5 bases from V and 8 bases from J; bases unmatched to any gene: 9.